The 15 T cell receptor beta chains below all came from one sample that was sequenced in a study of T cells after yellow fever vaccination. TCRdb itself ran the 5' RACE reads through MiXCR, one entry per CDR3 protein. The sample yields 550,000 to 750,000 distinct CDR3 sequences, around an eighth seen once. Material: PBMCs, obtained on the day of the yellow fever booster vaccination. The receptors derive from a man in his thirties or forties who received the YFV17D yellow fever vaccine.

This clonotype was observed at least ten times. The CDR3 nucleotides are TGTGCCACCAGTGACCCCTCCGGGGCTTCCTACAATGAGCAGTTCTTC. This codes for CATSDPSGASYNEQFF. This sequence joins TRBV24-1 and TRBJ2-1; perhaps D is TRBD1 or TRBD2 (5 bases each). Germline CDR1 reads KGHDR; CDR2 reads SFDVKD. The CDR3 totals 16 residues. Trimming left V 4 bases short and J 1 base short, with 13 bases between.

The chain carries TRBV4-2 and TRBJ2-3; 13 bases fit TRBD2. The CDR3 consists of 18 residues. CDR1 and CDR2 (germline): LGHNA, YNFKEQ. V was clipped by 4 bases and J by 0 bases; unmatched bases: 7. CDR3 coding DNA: TGTGCCAGCAGCCGCGGGACTAGCGGGGCCACTAGCACAGATACGCAGTATTTT. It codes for CASSRGTSGATSTDTQYF.

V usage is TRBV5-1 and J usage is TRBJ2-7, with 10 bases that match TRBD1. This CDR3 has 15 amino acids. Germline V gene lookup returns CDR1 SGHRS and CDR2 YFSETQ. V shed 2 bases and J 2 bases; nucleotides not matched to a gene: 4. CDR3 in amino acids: CASSLGTGVPYEQYF. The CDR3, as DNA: TGCGCCAGCAGCTTAGGGACAGGGGTACCCTACGAGCAGTACTTC.

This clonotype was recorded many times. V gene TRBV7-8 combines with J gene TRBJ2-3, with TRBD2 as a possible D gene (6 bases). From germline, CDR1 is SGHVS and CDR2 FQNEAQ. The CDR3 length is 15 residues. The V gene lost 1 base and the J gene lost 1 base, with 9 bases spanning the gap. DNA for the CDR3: TGTGCCAGCAGCTTAGTGGGCGGGGGCACAGATACGCAGTATTTT. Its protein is CASSLVGGGTDTQYF.

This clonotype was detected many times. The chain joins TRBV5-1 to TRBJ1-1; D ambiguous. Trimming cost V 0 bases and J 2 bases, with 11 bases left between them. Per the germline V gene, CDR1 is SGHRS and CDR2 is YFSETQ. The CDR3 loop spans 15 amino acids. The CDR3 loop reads CASSLGPGKNTEAFF. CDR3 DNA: TGCGCCAGCAGCTTGGGGCCGGGGAAAAACACTGAAGCTTTCTTT.

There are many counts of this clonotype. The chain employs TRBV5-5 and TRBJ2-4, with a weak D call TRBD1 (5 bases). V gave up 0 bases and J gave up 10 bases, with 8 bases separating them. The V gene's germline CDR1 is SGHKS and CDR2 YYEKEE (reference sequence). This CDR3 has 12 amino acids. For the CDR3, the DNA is TGTGCCAGCAGCTTGGACAGGTCTATTCAGTACTTC. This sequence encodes CASSLDRSIQYF.

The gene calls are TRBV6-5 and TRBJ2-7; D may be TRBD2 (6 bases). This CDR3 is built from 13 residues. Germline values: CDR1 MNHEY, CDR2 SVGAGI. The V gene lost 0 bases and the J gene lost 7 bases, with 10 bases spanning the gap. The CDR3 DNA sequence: TGTGCCAGCAGTTACTCGATGGAGGGGGAGCAGTACTTC. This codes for CASSYSMEGEQYF.

CDR3 DNA sequence: TGTGCCACCGCGACTAGCGGGAGTGGAGAGACCCAGTACTTC. It encodes CATATSGSGETQYF. This chain connects TRBV6-1 to TRBJ2-5, with 12 positions matching TRBD2. V shed 10 bases and J 4 bases; nucleotides not matched to a gene: 7. CDR1 is MNHNS and CDR2 is SASEGT in the germline V gene. This CDR3 contains 14 residues.

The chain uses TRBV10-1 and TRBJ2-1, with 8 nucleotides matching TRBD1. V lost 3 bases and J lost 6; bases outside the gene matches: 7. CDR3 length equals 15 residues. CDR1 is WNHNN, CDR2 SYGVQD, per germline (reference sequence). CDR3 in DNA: TGCGCCAGCAGTGATGAGGACAGGGTACTCAATGAGCAGTTCTTC. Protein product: CASSDEDRVLNEQFF.

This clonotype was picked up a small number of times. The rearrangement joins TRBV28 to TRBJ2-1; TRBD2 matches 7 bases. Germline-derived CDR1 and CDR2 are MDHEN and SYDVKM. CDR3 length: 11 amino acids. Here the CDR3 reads CVSSGYNEQFF. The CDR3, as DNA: TGTGTGTCTAGCGGCTACAATGAGCAGTTCTTC.

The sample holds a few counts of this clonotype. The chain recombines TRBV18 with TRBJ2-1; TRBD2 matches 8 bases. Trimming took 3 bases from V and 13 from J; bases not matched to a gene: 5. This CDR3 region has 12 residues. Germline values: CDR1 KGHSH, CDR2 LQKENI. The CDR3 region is CASSPDSGVQFF. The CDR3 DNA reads TGTGCCAGCTCACCGGATAGCGGGGTCCAGTTCTTC.

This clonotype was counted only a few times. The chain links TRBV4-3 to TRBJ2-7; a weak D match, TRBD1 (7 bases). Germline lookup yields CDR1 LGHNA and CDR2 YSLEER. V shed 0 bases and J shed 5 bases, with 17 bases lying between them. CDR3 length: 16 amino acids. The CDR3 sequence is CASSQDQGRGRNEQYF. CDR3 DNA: TGCGCCAGCAGCCAAGATCAAGGCAGGGGGAGGAACGAGCAGTACTTC.

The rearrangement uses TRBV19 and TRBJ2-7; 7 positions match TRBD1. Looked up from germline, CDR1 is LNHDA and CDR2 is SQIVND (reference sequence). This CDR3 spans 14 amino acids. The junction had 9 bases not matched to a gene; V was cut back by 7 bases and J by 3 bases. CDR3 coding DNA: TGTGCCAGTACCCCAGGGGGTAGTCTCTACGAGCAGTACTTC. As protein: CASTPGGSLYEQYF.

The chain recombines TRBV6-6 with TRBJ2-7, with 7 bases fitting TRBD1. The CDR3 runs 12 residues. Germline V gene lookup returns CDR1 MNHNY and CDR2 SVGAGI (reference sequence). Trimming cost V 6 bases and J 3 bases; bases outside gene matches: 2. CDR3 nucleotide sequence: TGTGCCAGCAGCGACAGGGACTACGAGCAGTACTTC. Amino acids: CASSDRDYEQYF.

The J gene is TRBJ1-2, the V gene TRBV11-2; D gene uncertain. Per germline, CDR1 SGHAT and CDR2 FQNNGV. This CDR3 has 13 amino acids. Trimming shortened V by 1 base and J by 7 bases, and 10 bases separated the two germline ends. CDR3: CASSLGKEAGYTF. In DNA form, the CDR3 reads TGTGCCAGCAGCTTAGGGAAGGAAGCTGGCTACACCTTC.